The clone carrying this T cell receptor (beta chain) was counted only a few times. Its matching antigen is unknown. This specimen comes from a study of T cell repertoires in cytomegalovirus infection. Study-level information: An indication of both CMV infection and matching HLA type came from public TCR beta signatures.

The CDR3 has 13 amino acids. Germline CDR1 and CDR2: SNHLY and FYNNEI. V was clipped by 4 bases and J by 5 bases, with 11 bases between them. Study-wide results and caveats: Dominant in the ex vivo response were TCR beta clonotypes restricted by HLA-C and specific for CMV. The study identified carriers of CMV plus the relevant HLA from cumulative public TCR beta family frequency.

TCRdb processed the reads anew with MiXCR; each CDR3 protein has one entry. The sample yields 300,000 to 400,000 distinct CDR3 sequences, roughly 18% seen once. The source of this sequence is a human donor in good health (CMV status not recorded). Some clones in this sample may be carry-over from other donors' samples. The J gene is TRBJ2-5, the V gene TRBV2; no reliable D call. The sample was PBMCs. The CDR3 coding sequence is TGTGCCAGCAGTGTTCAGGCTGGCGAGACCCAGTACTTC. Protein sequence: CASSVQAGETQYF.